One sample yielded the 8 T cell receptor beta chains listed below, sequenced in a study of shared clonotypes between healthy human individuals. Method: immunoSEQ multiplex PCR; TCRdb's copy keeps in-frame clones and lacks some. The table has a few million clones, just over 90% seen once; the top ten hold over 0.12%. Source material: naive CD4+ T cells sorted from blood. Subset reported: CD45RA+ positively selected. These receptors originate from a man aged 18 to 29 in good health.

The chain links TRBV19 to TRBJ1-1, with D possibly being TRBD1 (5 bases). Germline V CDR1 and CDR2: LNHDA, SQIVND (reference sequence). V was trimmed by 3 bases and J by 4 bases, leaving 15 bases between them. This CDR3 contains 15 residues. CDR3 sequence reads: CASSIRDGSGTEAFF. The CDR3 DNA is TGTGCCAGTAGTATCAGGGACGGCTCCGGCACTGAAGCTTTCTTT.

This chain joins TRBV6-5 and TRBJ2-1; 13 positions match TRBD2. CDR3 length: 16 amino acids. Germline V gene data show CDR1 as MNHEY and CDR2 as SVGAGI. Trimming took 2 bases from V and 6 from J; bases not matched to a gene: 4. The CDR3 spells CASSYRGLAGPNEQFF. The CDR3, as DNA: TGTGCCAGCAGTTACCGGGGACTAGCGGGGCCCAATGAGCAGTTCTTC.

About this clone itself: Other DNA sequences in the same sample also yield this CDR3. The chain recombines TRBV30 with TRBJ2-7; D may be TRBD1 or TRBD2 (5 bases each). The V gene lost 0 bases and the J gene lost 1 base, with 10 bases spanning the gap. The CDR3 totals 14 residues. Germline V gene sequence: CDR1 GTSNPN, CDR2 SVGIG (reference sequence). The CDR3 bases are TGTGCCTGGAGTGTTGGGACCTCGTCCTACGAGCAGTACTTC. Protein: CAWSVGTSSYEQYF.

The chain couples TRBV2 to TRBJ2-2; no clear D. Trimming left V 2 bases short and J 0 bases short, with 7 bases between. The CDR3 covers 15 residues. Per germline, CDR1 SNHLY and CDR2 FYNNEI. In DNA form, the CDR3 reads TGTGCCAGCAGTGAAAGGGCCTCGAACACCGGGGAGCTGTTTTTT. This gives the protein CASSERASNTGELFF.

The rearrangement uses TRBV6-5 and TRBJ2-2; D uncertain. The V gene lost 8 bases and the J gene lost 2 bases, with 15 bases spanning the gap. Germline values: CDR1 MNHEY, CDR2 SVGAGI. The length of the CDR3 is 15 residues. The CDR3 DNA reads TGTGCCAGCCTACCGTTAAGCGAAAACACCGGGGAGCTGTTTTTT. Translating gives CASLPLSENTGELFF.

This chain connects TRBV18 to TRBJ1-3; D is unclear. V shed 3 bases and J shed 8 bases, with 14 bases lying between them. This CDR3 region has 14 residues. CDR1 KGHSH and CDR2 LQKENI come from the germline V gene. The CDR3 protein is CASSPELSRDTIYF. In DNA, the CDR3 is TGTGCCAGCTCACCCGAGCTAAGCCGGGACACCATATATTTT.

With respect to this clone: The same CDR3 is also encoded by other DNA sequences in this sample. This chain uses TRBV6-5 with TRBJ1-1; weak D call: TRBD1 (5 bases). Germline values: CDR1 MNHEY, CDR2 SVGAGI. The CDR3 is 12 amino acids. Deletions cut 6 bases from V and 3 bases from J, with 8 bases between. The CDR3 is CASSRGDTEAFF. The CDR3 nucleotides are TGTGCCAGCAGCCGGGGGGACACTGAAGCTTTCTTT.

J is TRBJ1-2 and V is TRBV7-2; 12 bases line up with TRBD1. The J segment lost 6 bases and the V segment lost 5 bases, leaving 19 bases of the junction unmatched. The CDR3 extends over 19 amino acids. Germline V CDR1 and CDR2: SGHTA, FQGNSA. The CDR3 reads CASSVRPGTGGGSKDGYTF. Written as DNA, the CDR3 is TGTGCCAGCAGCGTCCGACCCGGGACAGGGGGCGGCAGCAAGGATGGCTACACCTTC.